The 26 T cell receptor beta chains in this list originate from one sample, sequenced in a study of T cells after yellow fever vaccination. TCRdb passed the 5' RACE reads through MiXCR, listing each CDR3 protein once. The sample carries about 320,000 distinct CDR3 sequences, around 4.5% recorded once. The starting material was PBMCs, obtained 15 days after the yellow fever booster vaccination. These receptors came from a man between 18 and 29 years old who received the YFV17D yellow fever vaccine.

This clonotype has only a few counts. The V call is TRBV4-3, the J call TRBJ1-3; D gene uncertain. The CDR3 is made up of 17 amino acids. The V and J ends lost 0 bases and 3 bases respectively, with 15 bases between them. Per the germline V gene, CDR1 is LGHNA and CDR2 is YSLEER. In DNA, the CDR3 is TGCGCCAGCAGCCAAGATCGTGACGGATCTAGTGGAAACACCATATATTTT. It is translated as CASSQDRDGSSGNTIYF.

In this sample, this clonotype turned up a few times. The gene calls are TRBV20-1 and TRBJ2-5; 8 bases match TRBD1. V was clipped by 6 bases and J by 7 bases; unmatched bases: 10. Germline-derived CDR1 and CDR2 are DFQATT and SNEGSKA (reference sequence). The CDR3 loop spans 13 amino acids. CDR3 bases: TGCAGTGCAGCAGACAGGGGCTTCCGGACCCAGTACTTC. Encoded protein: CSAADRGFRTQYF.

V usage is TRBV11-2 and J usage is TRBJ2-3, with D possibly called TRBD1 or TRBD2 (6 bases each). V was trimmed by 7 bases and J by 6 bases, leaving 17 bases between them. Germline CDR1 reads SGHAT; CDR2 reads FQNNGV. This CDR3 comprises 14 residues. In nucleotides, the CDR3 is TGTGCCAGCAAAGAGTCGGGGGCTCAGGATACGCAGTATTTT. As protein: CASKESGAQDTQYF.

The chain is built from TRBV6-5 and TRBJ2-3; tentatively, D is TRBD2 (6 bases). CDR3 length equals 18 residues. Germline CDR1 and CDR2: MNHEY and SVGAGI. V shed 0 bases and J shed 2 bases, with 18 bases lying between them. The CDR3 is CASSYSIFSGAFTDTQYF. In nucleotides, the CDR3 is TGTGCCAGCAGTTACTCGATATTTAGCGGAGCCTTCACAGATACGCAGTATTTT.

In this sample, this clonotype turned up a few times. The chain joins TRBV6-6 to TRBJ2-4; D is uncertain. The V gene lost 4 bases and the J gene lost 4 bases, with 11 bases spanning the gap. The CDR3 extends over 14 amino acids. CDR1 is MNHNY, CDR2 SVGAGI, per germline (reference sequence). CDR3 DNA sequence: TGTGCCAGCAGTTTCGGATTCGGAAAAAACATTCAGTACTTC. The encoded protein is CASSFGFGKNIQYF.

The chain couples TRBV6-5 to TRBJ1-1, with a weak D call TRBD1 (6 bases). The V end was cut by 0 bases, the J end by 0 bases, with 14 bases between. The CDR3 loop spans 17 amino acids. Germline CDR1 MNHEY, CDR2 SVGAGI. The CDR3 loop is CASSYSWGGDLNTEAFF. CDR3 bases: TGTGCCAGCAGTTACTCGTGGGGGGGCGATCTGAACACTGAAGCTTTCTTT.

This clonotype was detected ten times or more. V and J are TRBV27 and TRBJ1-2; 8 positions agree with TRBD1. V shed 5 bases and J 4 bases; nucleotides not matched to a gene: 6. The CDR3 covers 14 residues. In germline, CDR1 is MNHEY, CDR2 SMNVEV (reference sequence). CDR3 DNA sequence: TGTGCCAGCAGTAGCAGGGGGCTGTTCTATGGCTACACCTTC. This sequence encodes CASSSRGLFYGYTF.

The rearrangement uses TRBV20-1 and TRBJ2-2; 8 bases are shared with TRBD2. Germline V lookup: CDR1 DFQATT, CDR2 SNEGSKA (reference sequence). V lost 5 bases and J lost 1; bases outside the gene matches: 6. This CDR3 spans 15 amino acids. DNA for the CDR3: TGCAGTGCTGGGGGCGGGGGGCAGAACACCGGGGAGCTGTTTTTT. As protein: CSAGGGGQNTGELFF.

The sample holds many counts of this clonotype. The chain uses TRBV5-1 and TRBJ2-1; 12 nucleotides agree with TRBD2. Trimming cost V 3 bases and J 9 bases; bases outside gene matches: 13. CDR3 length: 17 amino acids. Germline V gene data show CDR1 as SGHRS and CDR2 as YFSETQ. CDR3 in DNA: TGCGCCAGCAGCTACCCTAGCGGGGGGGCCGTGGTCGGTGAGCAGTTCTTC. This translates into CASSYPSGGAVVGEQFF.

Many counts were recorded for this clonotype. This chain joins TRBV5-1 and TRBJ2-5; TRBD2 matches at 10 bases. The CDR3 extends over 17 amino acids. Trimming at V came to 2 bases and at J to 2 bases, leaving 9 bases not matched to a gene. Germline CDR1 is SGHRS and CDR2 is YFSETQ. The CDR3 reads CASSFPQLAGNQETQYF. The CDR3 coding sequence is TGCGCCAGCAGCTTCCCTCAACTAGCGGGAAATCAAGAGACCCAGTACTTC.

The genes are TRBV10-3 and TRBJ1-5; TRBD1 might be the D (5 bases). With 7 bases removed from V and 4 bases from J, the gap between germline ends came to 17 bases. The germline V gene encodes CDR1 ENHRY and CDR2 SYGVKD. The CDR3 has 15 residues. This chain's CDR3 is CAIKKDGQHNQPQHF. The CDR3 bases are TGTGCCATCAAAAAGGACGGACAACATAATCAGCCCCAGCATTTT.

This clonotype was seen at least ten times. This sequence joins TRBV20-1 and TRBJ2-3, with 8 bases lining up with TRBD2. The CDR3 length is 14 residues. Germline assignment: CDR1 DFQATT and CDR2 SNEGSKA (reference sequence). With V trimmed by 6 bases and J by 2 bases, 7 bases remained unmatched. The CDR3 reads CSASRRGVTDTQYF. CDR3 sequence (DNA): TGCAGTGCCTCCCGGCGGGGGGTCACAGATACGCAGTATTTT.

The gene calls are TRBV6-6 and TRBJ2-4; TRBD1 agrees at 7 bases. The CDR3 runs to 14 residues. In germline, CDR1 is MNHNY, CDR2 SVGAGI (reference sequence). J was trimmed by 6 bases and V by 5 bases; bases with no gene match: 7. CDR3 sequence: CASSGDRVTNIQYF. CDR3 nucleotide sequence: TGTGCCAGCAGTGGTGACAGGGTGACAAACATTCAGTACTTC.

This clonotype was seen more than once but under ten times. This chain joins TRBV7-9 and TRBJ1-2; D uncertain. Germline loops: CDR1 SEHNR, CDR2 FQNEAQ (reference sequence). V was cut by 1 base and J by 8 bases, with 11 bases left in between. CDR3 length equals 13 residues. This chain's CDR3 is CASSLGPPWGYTF. In DNA, the CDR3 is TGTGCCAGCAGCTTAGGCCCGCCGTGGGGCTACACCTTC.

With respect to this clonotype: One base away lies a much larger clone, so this may be a sequencing read error. The rearrangement uses TRBV6-5 and TRBJ2-4; a possible D gene is TRBD1 (6 bases). The length of the CDR3 is 13 residues. Germline values: CDR1 MNHEY, CDR2 SVGAGI. Trimming cost V 2 bases and J 12 bases, with 14 bases left between them. DNA for the CDR3: TGTGCCAGCAGTTACACTCAGGGGACGGCTCAGTACTTC. Protein: CASSYTQGTAQYF.

This clonotype was detected a few times. J is TRBJ2-2 and V is TRBV4-2; 10 positions match TRBD1. V shed 3 bases, J shed 5 bases, and the junction held 6 bases outside the gene matches. There are 16 residues in the CDR3. The germline V gene has CDR1 LGHNA and CDR2 YNFKEQ. This chain's CDR3 is CASSHTRTGGTGELFF. As DNA, the CDR3 is TGTGCCAGCAGCCACACCCGGACAGGGGGAACCGGGGAGCTGTTTTTT.

V usage is TRBV11-2 and J usage is TRBJ1-1, with D possibly matching TRBD1 (5 bases). CDR3 length equals 13 residues. Trimming shortened V by 1 base and J by 8 bases, and 11 bases separated the two germline ends. Per the germline V gene, CDR1 is SGHAT and CDR2 is FQNNGV. CDR3: CASSLGIRQEAFF. CDR3 coding DNA: TGTGCCAGCAGCTTAGGGATAAGACAGGAAGCTTTCTTT.

This clonotype was detected ten times or more. The rearrangement joins TRBV10-3 to TRBJ1-1; TRBD1 matches at 8 bases. Germline values: CDR1 ENHRY, CDR2 SYGVKD. This CDR3 comprises 15 residues. Losses at the gene ends were 8 bases for V and 0 bases for J; bases not matched to a gene: 8. The CDR3 nucleotides read TGTGCCATCGCGCCGACAGGGGTCATGAACACTGAAGCTTTCTTT. Translating gives CAIAPTGVMNTEAFF.

This clonotype came up a few times. This chain joins TRBV27 and TRBJ1-4; D gene ambiguous. Germline V gene lookup returns CDR1 MNHEY and CDR2 SMNVEV (reference sequence). The CDR3 consists of 13 residues. Trimming removed 6 bases at V and 0 bases at J, with 5 bases between. DNA of the CDR3: TGTGCCAGCAGACTTGCAACTAATGAAAAACTGTTTTTT. This translates into CASRLATNEKLFF.

Ten or more counts support this clonotype. The chain has TRBV5-4 and TRBJ1-1; D gene unclear. The germline V and J ends were trimmed by 0 bases and 1 base, with 10 bases remaining between them. Germline lookup yields CDR1 SGHNT and CDR2 YYREEE (reference sequence). The CDR3 loop spans 15 amino acids. The CDR3 loop is CASSLEVWENTEAFF. The CDR3 DNA reads TGTGCCAGCAGCTTGGAGGTGTGGGAGAACACTGAAGCTTTCTTT.

The chain has TRBV23-1 and TRBJ2-5, with unresolved D. TRBV23-1 is noted as an ORF with a role that remains uncertain. Trimming took 1 base from V and 5 from J, leaving 11 bases between them. The CDR3 is 14 residues long. The CDR3, as DNA: TGCGCCAGCAGTCAATTCGTGGGGATGGAGACCCAGTACTTC. It yields the protein CASSQFVGMETQYF.

This clonotype was counted many times. This sequence joins TRBV7-3 and TRBJ2-2, with TRBD1 matching over 10 bases. Per germline, CDR1 SGHTA and CDR2 FQGTGA. The V gene end was trimmed by 4 bases and the J gene end by 5 bases; junction bases not matched to a gene: 7. This CDR3 is built from 16 residues. The CDR3 sequence: CASSSWTGGGTGELFF. In DNA, the CDR3 is TGTGCCAGCAGCTCCTGGACAGGGGGAGGTACCGGGGAGCTGTTTTTT.

This clonotype was detected a few times. The rearrangement joins TRBV20-1 to TRBJ1-2; a weak D match, TRBD1 (5 bases). V was pared by 5 bases and J by 8 bases, with 15 bases between. The CDR3 runs to 12 residues. Germline values: CDR1 DFQATT, CDR2 SNEGSKA (reference sequence). This CDR3 reads CSAAEGPRGYTF. The DNA of the CDR3 is TGCAGTGCTGCGGAGGGGCCTCGAGGCTACACCTTC.

The rearrangement links TRBV6-2 or TRBV6-3 to TRBJ1-6; no firm D call. Germline V lookup: CDR1 MNHEY, CDR2 SVGEGT. The CDR3 covers 14 residues. V was pared by 0 bases and J by 7 bases, with 7 bases between. The CDR3 region is CASSYSSGNSPLHF. The CDR3 DNA reads as TGTGCCAGCAGTTACTCGTCGGGAAATTCACCCCTCCACTTT.

The chain couples TRBV3-1 to TRBJ2-5; 8 nucleotides line up with TRBD2. This CDR3 spans 15 amino acids. The germline V gene has CDR1 LGHDT and CDR2 YNNKEL (reference sequence). Trimming at V came to 4 bases and at J to 4 bases, leaving 8 bases not matched to a gene. CDR3 loop: CASSLQSGGGETQYF. CDR3 nucleotides: TGTGCCAGCAGCCTTCAAAGCGGGGGCGGAGAGACCCAGTACTTC.

This clonotype turned up a few times. The chain links TRBV4-1 to TRBJ2-3; D gene unclear. This CDR3 is built from 14 residues. V was shortened by 2 bases and J by 2 bases, with 8 bases between the two germline ends. Germline V gene lookup returns CDR1 MGHRA and CDR2 YSYEKL. The CDR3 sequence: CASSQWANTDTQYF. In nucleotides, the CDR3 is TGCGCCAGCAGCCAATGGGCCAACACAGATACGCAGTATTTT.